One sample yielded the 30 T cell receptor beta chains listed below, sequenced in a study of T-cell reconstitution after alpha-beta-depleted transplantation in children. Unique molecular identifiers were incorporated during preparation of the TCRbeta library. MiXCR, run by TCRdb on the PCR reads, gives a single entry per CDR3 protein. The sample yields almost 500,000 distinct CDR3 sequences, about 11% seen once. Sequencing used PBMCs, obtained before TCRalphabeta/CD19-depleted stem cell transplant. The receptor set was obtained from a child aged 2 to 9 with inherited bone marrow failure, due to receive a stem cell transplant.

Many counts were recorded for this clonotype. This chain uses TRBV27 with TRBJ2-7, with no clear D. This CDR3 is 14 amino acids long. Germline-derived CDR1 and CDR2 are MNHEY and SMNVEV (reference sequence). The germline V and J ends were trimmed by 2 bases and 5 bases, with 13 bases remaining between them. The CDR3 is CASSLSQAIDEQYF. DNA for the CDR3: TGTGCCAGCAGTTTAAGCCAGGCGATCGACGAGCAGTACTTC.

This clonotype was found many times. The chain is built from TRBV20-1 and TRBJ2-5; D perhaps matches TRBD1 (5 bases). Trimming removed 0 bases at V and 4 bases at J, with 15 bases between. Per germline, CDR1 DFQATT and CDR2 SNEGSKA (reference sequence). This CDR3 is built from 15 residues. The DNA for the CDR3 is TGCAGTGCTAGAGATGGGGCAGGGAATAGAGAGACCCAGTACTTC. Protein product: CSARDGAGNRETQYF.

As concerns this clonotype: Relative to the germline gene, one junction end is altered; a read error may explain this. This sequence joins TRBV19 and TRBJ2-1; TRBD2 agrees at 8 bases. CDR1 is LNHDA and CDR2 is SQIVND in the germline V gene (reference sequence). There are 13 residues in the CDR3. CDR3 in DNA: TGTGCCAGTAGTATATCGGTCGGGACTAGTAACCTCTTC. It encodes CASSISVGTSNLF.

This clonotype has more than one count but fewer than ten. The rearrangement links TRBV5-1 to TRBJ1-1; TRBD1 aligns across 7 bases. The CDR3 loop spans 13 amino acids. CDR1 SGHRS and CDR2 YFSETQ come from the germline V gene. V dropped 4 bases and J dropped 4; count of bases not matched to a gene: 4. The CDR3 loop reads CASSTRGSTEAFF. The CDR3 DNA sequence: TGCGCCAGCAGCACCAGGGGGTCCACTGAAGCTTTCTTT.

This clonotype was recorded many times. V usage is TRBV29-1 and J usage is TRBJ2-1, with TRBD2 matching 11 bases. This CDR3 is 15 amino acids long. V was clipped by 3 bases and J by 9 bases; unmatched bases: 10. The germline CDR1 and CDR2 sequences are SQVTM and ANQGSEA. In DNA form, the CDR3 reads TGCAGCGTTGAGGCCGGGACTAGCGGTATGACTGAGCAGTTCTTC. Its translation: CSVEAGTSGMTEQFF.

V is TRBV5-4 and J is TRBJ1-2, with 9 bases that match TRBD1. The junction had 12 bases not matched to a gene; V was cut back by 4 bases and J by 8 bases. The CDR3 is made up of 15 amino acids. Per the germline V gene, CDR1 is SGHNT and CDR2 is YYREEE (reference sequence). The CDR3 DNA reads TGTGCCAGCAGCGACGGGACAGGGCCCTTATACGGCTACACCTTC. This codes for CASSDGTGPLYGYTF.

This clonotype came up many times. The chain links TRBV5-1 to TRBJ2-3; maybe TRBD2 (6 bases). The CDR3 sequence is 16 residues long. Between the trimmed V and J ends, which lost 4 bases and 0 bases, there was a span of 15 bases. The V gene's germline CDR1 is SGHRS and CDR2 YFSETQ. The CDR3 DNA reads TGCGCCAGCAGCCTTCAGCGGGTCGGGAGCACAGATACGCAGTATTTT. Translated, it gives CASSLQRVGSTDTQYF.

The sample holds one count of this clonotype. This may arise from a read error, as a much more abundant clone is one base away. The V call is TRBV5-4, the J call TRBJ2-2; 9 bases fit TRBD1. The germline CDR1 and CDR2 sequences are SGHNT and YYREEE (reference sequence). The CDR3 extends over 16 amino acids. CDR3 sequence reads: CASRTGQGRHTGDLFF. CDR3 nucleotide sequence: TGTGCCAGCAGGACAGGACAGGGGCGACACACCGGGGACCTGTTTTTT.

This clonotype was seen ten or more times. The genes are TRBV27 and TRBJ2-2, with 8 positions matching TRBD1. The CDR3 length is 14 residues. V was pared by 6 bases and J by 3 bases, with 3 bases of the junction left unmatched. In germline, CDR1 is MNHEY, CDR2 SMNVEV (reference sequence). As DNA, the CDR3 is TGTGCCAGCAGGAGGGACAGGTACACCGGGGAGCTGTTTTTT. This codes for CASRRDRYTGELFF.

This clonotype was seen at least ten times. The chain combines TRBV4-3 with TRBJ2-7; D may be TRBD2 (6 bases). Germline V lookup: CDR1 LGHNA, CDR2 YSLEER. Trimming cost V 4 bases and J 4 bases, with 20 bases left between them. The length of the CDR3 is 16 residues. CDR3 residues: CASSRDPAGRIYEQYF. The CDR3 region has the DNA TGCGCCAGCAGCCGAGACCCCGCGGGGAGAATTTACGAGCAGTACTTC.

The chain uses TRBV13 and TRBJ2-7, with TRBD1 identical over 7 bases. V was clipped by 5 bases and J by 3 bases; unmatched bases: 7. Germline lookup yields CDR1 PRHDT and CDR2 FYEKMQ (reference sequence). The CDR3 contains 14 residues. As DNA, the CDR3 is TGTGCCAGCAGCCAGAGTAGGGACAGCTACGAGCAGTACTTC. As protein: CASSQSRDSYEQYF.

Notes on this clonotype: A read error may explain this, as a much larger clone is one base away. The genes are TRBV7-2 and TRBJ2-7; the D is unclear. Germline V CDR1 and CDR2: SGHTA, FQGNSA. The CDR3 is made up of 15 amino acids. CDR3 region: CASSLGLYSSSEQYF. The CDR3 region has the DNA TGTGCCAGCAGCTTAGGACTTTATTCCTCCTCCGAGCAGTACTTC. The variable domain in full, with the rest retrieved from reference TRBV7-2 and TRBJ2-7, is GAGVSQSPSNKVTEKGKDVELRCDPISGHTALYWYRQSLGQGLEFLIYFQGNSAPDKSGLPSDRFSAERTGGSVSTLTIQRTQQEDSAVYLCASSLGLYSSSEQYFGPGTRLTVT.

This clonotype has at least ten counts. V usage is TRBV7-9 and J usage is TRBJ1-1, with TRBD1 as a possible D gene (6 bases). Germline V gene data show CDR1 as SEHNR and CDR2 as FQNEAQ (reference sequence). Trimming took 0 bases from V and 4 from J, leaving 18 bases between them. The length of the CDR3 is 17 residues. The CDR3 nucleotides read TGTGCCAGCAGCTTAGCCCCGACGGCCTTCAGGGGCACTGAAGCTTTCTTT. Translated: CASSLAPTAFRGTEAFF.

V and J are TRBV11-2 and TRBJ2-5; no clear D gene. The germline gives CDR1 SGHAT, CDR2 FQNNGV. V lost 6 bases to trimming and J lost 2 bases, with 13 bases between them. The CDR3 sequence is 14 residues long. This CDR3 is CASSSDLQQETQYF. CDR3 sequence (DNA): TGTGCCAGCAGTTCGGACCTCCAACAAGAGACCCAGTACTTC.

Many counts were recorded for this clonotype. This sequence joins TRBV28 and TRBJ1-4; 7 bases are shared with TRBD1. Germline V gene lookup returns CDR1 MDHEN and CDR2 SYDVKM. The CDR3 runs 13 residues. J was trimmed by 7 bases and V by 10 bases; bases with no gene match: 9. The DNA for the CDR3 is TGTGCCACCTCAGGGAGGGGGCGTGAAAAACTGTTTTTT. Its protein is CATSGRGREKLFF.

This chain uses TRBV4-3 with TRBJ2-1, with 10 bases lining up with TRBD1. J was trimmed by 10 bases and V by 3 bases; bases with no gene match: 3. Germline V lookup: CDR1 LGHNA, CDR2 YSLEER. This CDR3 comprises 13 residues. The DNA for the CDR3 is TGCGCCAGCAGCCAGGAGGACAGGGGGGAGCAGTTCTTC. It specifies CASSQEDRGEQFF.

This clonotype was detected ten times or more. CDR3 in DNA: TGTGCCAGCAGTCGTACGGGTCGTAGGGCTGAAGCTTTCTTT. Translation gives CASSRTGRRAEAFF. V usage is TRBV27 and J usage is TRBJ1-1; D gene uncertain. This CDR3 comprises 14 residues. V was pared by 5 bases and J by 6 bases, with 16 bases between. From germline, CDR1 is MNHEY and CDR2 SMNVEV (reference sequence).

This clonotype was observed at least ten times. This chain connects TRBV5-1 to TRBJ2-1; TRBD2 might be the D (5 bases). The V gene lost 3 bases and the J gene lost 4 bases, with 14 bases spanning the gap. Germline lookup yields CDR1 SGHRS and CDR2 YFSETQ. The length of the CDR3 is 15 residues. The CDR3 nucleotides are TGCGCCAGCAGCTCCGGGGTGACTACTTACAATGAGCAGTTCTTC. Its protein is CASSSGVTTYNEQFF.

In the case of this clonotype: A much larger clonotype is one base distant, so this may be a read error. The rearrangement links TRBV5-1 to TRBJ2-7, with 11 positions matching TRBD2. Germline loops: CDR1 SGHRS, CDR2 YFSETQ. This CDR3 has 15 residues. The chain's CDR3 is CASSMGLAVTYDQYF. In DNA form, the CDR3 reads TGCGCCAGCAGCATGGGACTAGCGGTCACCTACGATCAGTACTTC.

This rearrangement joins TRBV27 to TRBJ2-1; the match to TRBD1 covers 8 bases. This CDR3 has 16 amino acids. J was trimmed by 0 bases and V by 0 bases; bases with no gene match: 1. The V gene's germline CDR1 is MNHEY and CDR2 SMNVEV (reference sequence). CDR3 sequence reads: CASSLSTGDSYNEQFF. Here the CDR3 DNA reads TGTGCCAGCAGTTTATCGACAGGGGACTCCTACAATGAGCAGTTCTTC.

On this clonotype: This could be a read error, since a much larger clone is one nucleotide away. J is TRBJ2-7 and V is TRBV29-1; 8 nucleotides agree with TRBD2. J lost 10 bases, V lost 6 bases, and 11 bases had no gene match. The CDR3 spans 12 residues. Germline values: CDR1 SQVTM, CDR2 ANQGSEA. The CDR3 DNA reads TGCAGCGTAGCCGGACTAGCCGGGGACCAGTACTTC. Its translation: CSVAGLAGDQYF.

This clonotype was counted many times. The V call is TRBV29-1, the J call TRBJ2-7; 14 positions match TRBD2. After removal of 6 bases from V and 3 bases from J, the junction contained 4 bases not matched to a gene. This CDR3 comprises 14 residues. Looked up from germline, CDR1 is SQVTM and CDR2 is ANQGSEA. Here the CDR3 reads CSVMGLAGVYEQYF. The CDR3 coding sequence is TGCAGCGTAATGGGACTAGCGGGAGTCTACGAGCAGTACTTC.

For this clonotype: A much more abundant neighbour one base away suggests this may be a read error. The V gene is TRBV11-2, the J gene TRBJ2-3, with unresolved D. There are 14 residues in the CDR3. V gave up 5 bases and J gave up 0 bases, with 9 bases separating them. Per germline, CDR1 SGHAT and CDR2 FQNNGV. The CDR3 DNA sequence: TGTGCCAGCAGCCGTCTATCGAGCACAGATACGCAGTATTTT. It encodes CASSRLSSTDTQYF.

As concerns this clonotype: A read error may explain this, as a much larger clone is one base away. The CDR3 carries no conserved terminal phenylalanine or tryptophan, so it likely arises from a read error. The rearrangement joins TRBV4-1 to TRBJ1-5, with D tentatively TRBD1 (6 bases). V lost 4 bases and J 1 base, leaving 14 bases between the germline ends. Germline CDR1 reads MGHRA; CDR2 reads YSYEKL. This CDR3 is built from 16 residues. This chain's CDR3 is CASSRGTPGSNQPQHC. The CDR3 coding sequence is TGCGCCAGCAGCCGAGGGACACCGGGGAGCAATCAGCCCCAGCATTGT.

Concerning this clonotype: A read error may account for a junction end that differs from germline. This chain joins TRBV29-1 and TRBJ2-3, with D possibly matching TRBD1 (6 bases). This CDR3 comprises 15 residues. CDR1 SQVTM and CDR2 ANQGSEA come from the germline V gene. CDR3 DNA: TGCAGCGTCCCGGACAGTCTACTTAGCACAGATACGCAATATTTT. Translated, it gives CSVPDSLLSTDTQYF.

This clonotype was detected ten times or more. The V and J genes are TRBV5-1 and TRBJ2-5, with 7 bases lining up with TRBD1. V lost 3 bases, J lost 0 bases, and 5 bases stayed unmatched. This CDR3 is built from 15 residues. Germline V gene data show CDR1 as SGHRS and CDR2 as YFSETQ. CDR3 sequence: CASSSGQANQETQYF. In nucleotides, the CDR3 is TGCGCCAGCAGCTCAGGACAGGCCAACCAAGAGACCCAGTACTTC.

This clonotype has only a few counts. The gene calls are TRBV4-3 and TRBJ1-1, with 8 nucleotides matching TRBD1. The CDR3 is made up of 15 amino acids. V lost 3 bases, J lost 4 bases, and 7 bases stayed unmatched. Germline CDR1 is LGHNA and CDR2 is YSLEER. The CDR3 reads CASSQEDRAGTEAFF. The CDR3 nucleotides read TGCGCCAGCAGCCAGGAGGACAGGGCCGGCACTGAAGCTTTCTTT.

In its sample, this clonotype was seen a few times. The rearrangement joins TRBV28 to TRBJ2-7; TRBD1 matches 10 bases. This CDR3 comprises 14 residues. Germline V CDR1 and CDR2: MDHEN, SYDVKM. The V and J ends lost 7 bases and 5 bases, in that order; junction bases with no gene match: 8. CDR3: CASTRTGTGDEQYF. The CDR3 DNA follows: TGTGCCAGCACTCGAACCGGGACAGGGGACGAGCAGTACTTC.

This clonotype was observed many times. The chain carries TRBV14 and TRBJ1-4; D is perhaps TRBD1 (6 bases). From germline, CDR1 is SGHDN and CDR2 FVKESK. The CDR3 loop spans 15 amino acids. V lost 1 base to trimming and J lost 8 bases, with 14 bases between them. The CDR3 DNA follows: TGTGCCAGCAGCCAAGCTTCGGGGGCAGGGGAAAAACTGTTTTTT. It translates to CASSQASGAGEKLFF.

The chain combines TRBV30 with TRBJ2-1; TRBD2 matches at 8 bases. The length of the CDR3 is 17 residues. Trimming removed 4 bases from V and 4 bases from J; junction bases left unmatched: 15. CDR1 and CDR2 from the germline V gene are GTSNPN and SVGIG (reference sequence). In nucleotides, the CDR3 is TGTGCCTGGACCCTCGGTTTGTCAGCGGGAGTATACAATGAGCAGTTCTTC. This translates into CAWTLGLSAGVYNEQFF.